The 28 T cell receptor beta chains below were found in one sample sequenced in a study of CD8 T cells in Susac syndrome. Random-hexamer reverse transcription was applied to about 0.5 to 1 ug RNA. Each CDR3 protein gets one entry after TCRdb re-called the immunoSEQ multiplex PCR reads with MiXCR. The sample contains about 300,000 distinct CDR3 sequences, roughly 81% of which appear only once. The specimen sequenced was CD8+ T cells from PBMCs. These receptor sequences come from a human donor with multiple sclerosis.

CDR3 sequence (DNA): TGTGCCAGCAGCCCCTACGGACTAGCGGGAGAACGGGCGAATGAGCAGTTCTTC. Translation gives CASSPYGLAGERANEQFF. The rearrangement links TRBV3-1 to TRBJ2-1; TRBD2 aligns across 13 bases. Germline V lookup: CDR1 LGHDT, CDR2 YNNKEL (reference sequence). This CDR3 region has 18 residues. V lost 4 bases to trimming and J lost 7 bases; unmatched junction nucleotides: 13.

This clonotype occurred a few times. This chain links TRBV5-6 with TRBJ2-5, with 7 bases matching TRBD2. Trimming cost V 3 bases and J 6 bases; bases outside gene matches: 2. The CDR3 runs to 12 residues. Germline CDR1 SGHDT, CDR2 YYEEEE. The CDR3 region has the DNA TGTGCCAGCAGCTGGGGGGGTAAGACCCAGTACTTC. It specifies CASSWGGKTQYF.

This chain connects TRBV27 to TRBJ2-7, with 7 bases aligning to TRBD2. Germline V CDR1 and CDR2: MNHEY, SMNVEV (reference sequence). V gave up 5 bases and J gave up 0 bases; unmatched junction bases: 10. This CDR3 is built from 16 residues. In nucleotides, the CDR3 is TGTGCCAGCAGTGGTTCACTAGCGCCGATCTCCTACGAGCAGTACTTC. Its translation is CASSGSLAPISYEQYF.

This sequence joins TRBV7-9 and TRBJ1-3; possible D gene TRBD1, 5 bases. Per germline, CDR1 SEHNR and CDR2 FQNEAQ (reference sequence). The CDR3 sequence is 16 residues long. With 3 bases removed from V and 1 base from J, the gap between germline ends came to 13 bases. The CDR3 reads CASSFGTATSGNTIYF. The CDR3 DNA is TGTGCCAGCAGCTTTGGGACCGCTACTTCTGGAAACACCATATATTTT.

V usage is TRBV7-9 and J usage is TRBJ2-2; D call uncertain. CDR3 length: 17 residues. CDR1 is SEHNR and CDR2 is FQNEAQ in the germline V gene (reference sequence). Trimming took off 3 bases at V and 0 bases at J, with 14 bases between the two ends. The CDR3 DNA follows: TGTGCCAGCAGCTTTCCTGCCCGACGGCCGAACACCGGGGAGCTGTTTTTT. Protein product: CASSFPARRPNTGELFF.

The gene calls are TRBV4-1 and TRBJ2-1; 7 bases agree with TRBD2. From germline, CDR1 is MGHRA and CDR2 YSYEKL. The CDR3 spans 16 residues. V trimming: 3 bases; J trimming: 0 bases; junction bases outside the gene matches: 5. CDR3 sequence: CASSHEAGTSYNEQFF. The CDR3 bases are TGCGCCAGCAGCCACGAAGCGGGAACCTCCTACAATGAGCAGTTCTTC.

Here the CDR3 reads CASSWSEGAYANEQFF. Here the CDR3 DNA reads TGTGCCAGCAGTTGGTCTGAGGGGGCGTACGCCAATGAGCAGTTCTTC. The gene calls are TRBV27 and TRBJ2-1, with 7 bases matching TRBD1. After removal of 4 bases from V and 6 bases from J, the junction contained 12 bases not matched to a gene. CDR3 length: 16 amino acids. CDR1 and CDR2 (germline): MNHEY, SMNVEV (reference sequence).

This chain links TRBV7-6 with TRBJ2-1; 12 bases map to TRBD2. J was trimmed by 8 bases and V by 2 bases; bases with no gene match: 7. Germline-derived CDR1 and CDR2 are SGHVS and FNYEAQ. The CDR3 loop spans 16 amino acids. The CDR3 DNA sequence: TGTGCCAGCAGCTTAACGACTAGCGGGAGTCGGGATGAGCAGTTCTTC. Translation: CASSLTTSGSRDEQFF.

The chain uses TRBV28 and TRBJ2-5, with 9 bases that match TRBD2. This CDR3 is built from 18 residues. Germline loops: CDR1 MDHEN, CDR2 SYDVKM. V dropped 2 bases and J dropped 1; count of bases not matched to a gene: 11. The chain's CDR3 is CASSLLGAGGPAQETQYF. The CDR3 DNA reads as TGTGCCAGCAGTTTACTCGGGGCGGGAGGGCCCGCCCAAGAGACCCAGTACTTC.

With respect to this clonotype: The CDR3 end shows no conserved phenylalanine or tryptophan, and so a read error is likely. The chain recombines TRBV7-9 with TRBJ1-1, with unresolved D. The CDR3 totals 12 residues. V lost 1 base and J 6 bases, leaving 6 bases between the germline ends. The germline gives CDR1 SEHNR, CDR2 FQNEAQ (reference sequence). CDR3 DNA: TGTGCCAGCAGCTTAGGGTATGCTGAAGCTTTCTCT. It codes for CASSLGYAEAFS.

This chain joins TRBV7-9 and TRBJ1-4; TRBD1 might be the D (6 bases). In germline, CDR1 is SEHNR, CDR2 FQNEAQ (reference sequence). This CDR3 has 14 amino acids. Deletions cut 5 bases from V and 7 bases from J, with 14 bases between. The CDR3 reads CASSPGGLAEKLFF. In DNA, the CDR3 is TGTGCCAGCAGCCCCGGGGGCCTGGCTGAAAAACTGTTTTTT.

The chain is built from TRBV9 and TRBJ2-5, with 12 bases aligning to TRBD2. Germline lookup yields CDR1 SGDLS and CDR2 YYNGEE. Losses at the gene ends were 0 bases for V and 5 bases for J; bases not matched to a gene: 2. This CDR3 spans 15 amino acids. The CDR3, as DNA: TGTGCCAGCAGCGTAGAGACTAGCGGGAGTGAGACCCAGTACTTC. This codes for CASSVETSGSETQYF.

This chain joins TRBV29-1 and TRBJ2-2; D not certain. Trimming took off 2 bases at V and 7 bases at J, with 8 bases between the two ends. The CDR3 extends over 12 amino acids. The germline CDR1 and CDR2 sequences are SQVTM and ANQGSEA. CDR3 nucleotide sequence: TGCAGCGTTGAATCCGGCAGCGGGGAGCTGTTTTTT. Protein product: CSVESGSGELFF.

The chain joins TRBV28 to TRBJ1-4; 10 bases agree with TRBD1. Trimming at V came to 8 bases and at J to 8 bases, leaving 8 bases not matched to a gene. Germline CDR1 reads MDHEN; CDR2 reads SYDVKM. CDR3 length equals 14 residues. The CDR3 is CASGPTGGEEKLFF. The CDR3 nucleotides are TGTGCCAGCGGGCCGACAGGGGGCGAGGAAAAACTGTTTTTT. The entire variable domain, with the rest obtained from reference TRBV28 and TRBJ1-4, is as follows: DVKVTQSSRYLVKRTGEKVFLECVQDMDHENMFWYRQDPGLGLRLIYFSYDVKMKEKGDIPEGYSVSREKKERFSLILESASTNQTSMYLCASGPTGGEEKLFFGSGTQLSVL.

CDR3 DNA sequence: TGCAGTGCTAGAGACAGACTAGCGGGAGGTCATGAGCAGTTCTTC. This encodes CSARDRLAGGHEQFF. The chain is built from TRBV20-1 and TRBJ2-1, with 13 positions matching TRBD2. J gave up 8 bases and V 0 bases, and 4 bases lay outside the gene matches. Germline values: CDR1 DFQATT, CDR2 SNEGSKA (reference sequence). The CDR3 sequence is 15 residues long.

CDR3 nucleotide sequence: TGTGCCAGCAGCTCTCGGGAGGACTACGAGCAGTACTTC. Protein product: CASSSREDYEQYF. The chain carries TRBV7-9 and TRBJ2-7, with 7 bases fitting TRBD2. The germline gives CDR1 SEHNR, CDR2 FQNEAQ (reference sequence). The CDR3 runs 13 residues. After removal of 4 bases from V and 3 bases from J, the junction contained 3 bases not matched to a gene.

This chain connects TRBV19 to TRBJ2-2; unclear D gene. From germline, CDR1 is LNHDA and CDR2 SQIVND (reference sequence). Trimming shortened V by 7 bases and J by 2 bases, and 20 bases separated the two germline ends. The CDR3 has 17 amino acids. Written as DNA, the CDR3 is TGTGCCAGTACAACCTCGGACCTAACCAGTAACACCGGGGAGCTGTTTTTT. It is translated as CASTTSDLTSNTGELFF.

The chain links TRBV27 to TRBJ2-3; D not resolved. The CDR3 has 13 amino acids. The germline V and J ends were trimmed by 3 bases and 4 bases, with 8 bases remaining between them. Germline lookup yields CDR1 MNHEY and CDR2 SMNVEV (reference sequence). The CDR3: CASSFAGPDTQYF. CDR3 nucleotides: TGTGCCAGCAGTTTCGCCGGGCCAGATACGCAGTATTTT.

The chain links TRBV19 to TRBJ1-6, with D hard to call. The ends were cut back, 6 bases at V and 0 bases at J, with 6 bases in the middle. The CDR3 has 14 residues. CDR1 LNHDA and CDR2 SQIVND come from the germline V gene (reference sequence). This chain's CDR3 is CASRHSSYNSPLHF. The CDR3 DNA reads TGTGCCAGTAGGCATAGCTCCTATAATTCACCCCTCCACTTT.

Comment on this clonotype: A read error may produce the germline difference seen at one junction end. V usage is TRBV10-1 and J usage is TRBJ2-4, with 16 bases that match TRBD2. CDR3 length equals 20 residues. Germline assignment: CDR1 WNHNN and CDR2 SYGVQD (reference sequence). Here the CDR3 DNA reads TGCGCCAGCAGTGCCGGGACTAGCGGGAGGGAGGGGCTGGCCAAAAACTTTCAGTACTTC. Protein sequence: CASSAGTSGREGLAKNFQYF.

The chain recombines TRBV28 with TRBJ1-5, with D possibly being TRBD1 (5 bases). Germline V CDR1 and CDR2: MDHEN, SYDVKM. The CDR3 runs 15 residues. V was trimmed by 2 bases and J by 5 bases, leaving 13 bases between them. The CDR3 reads CASSLEWGSDQPQHF. DNA of the CDR3: TGTGCCAGCAGTTTAGAGTGGGGGTCGGATCAGCCCCAGCATTTT. The complete variable domain, with remaining parts taken from reference TRBV28 and TRBJ1-5, reads DVKVTQSSRYLVKRTGEKVFLECVQDMDHENMFWYRQDPGLGLRLIYFSYDVKMKEKGDIPEGYSVSREKKERFSLILESASTNQTSMYLCASSLEWGSDQPQHFGDGTRLSIL.

The V call is TRBV7-9, the J call TRBJ2-1; D unresolved. CDR1 and CDR2 (germline): SEHNR, FQNEAQ (reference sequence). The CDR3 is 13 residues long. Trimming removed 5 bases from V and 0 bases from J, with 5 bases in between. In DNA form, the CDR3 reads TGTGCCAGCAGCGTGGCCTCCTACAATGAGCAGTTCTTC. This codes for CASSVASYNEQFF.

The V and J genes are TRBV4-1 and TRBJ1-5; 7 bases line up with TRBD1. J was trimmed by 5 bases and V by 6 bases; bases with no gene match: 7. The CDR3 is 14 residues long. Looked up from germline, CDR1 is MGHRA and CDR2 is YSYEKL. The CDR3 here is CASRRQGDDQPQHF. The CDR3 DNA sequence: TGCGCCAGCAGACGACAGGGCGATGATCAGCCCCAGCATTTT.

The rearrangement uses TRBV30 and TRBJ1-1; tentatively, D is TRBD1 (5 bases). V lost 4 bases, J lost 1 base, and 10 bases lay in between. The V gene's germline CDR1 is GTSNPN and CDR2 SVGIG (reference sequence). This CDR3 spans 13 amino acids. The CDR3, as DNA: TGTGCCTGGAATTGGGGCTCGAACACTGAAGCTTTCTTT. It yields the protein CAWNWGSNTEAFF.

The gene calls are TRBV27 and TRBJ2-7; TRBD2 aligns across 11 bases. The V and J ends lost 6 bases and 7 bases, in that order; junction bases with no gene match: 11. The germline V gene encodes CDR1 MNHEY and CDR2 SMNVEV (reference sequence). The CDR3 runs to 15 residues. The CDR3 coding sequence is TGTGCCAGCAGCCCTGGTGGTAGCGGGAGGGGGGAGCAGTACTTC. Translated: CASSPGGSGRGEQYF.

This clonotype was found once. The chain recombines TRBV20-1 with TRBJ2-7; unclear D gene. The CDR3 has 15 amino acids. Between the trimmed V and J ends, which lost 0 bases and 2 bases, there was a span of 14 bases. Germline V CDR1 and CDR2: DFQATT, SNEGSKA (reference sequence). The CDR3 nucleotides are TGCAGTGCTAGAGATCCGTTCGGCGTCGCCTACGAGCAGTACTTC. It specifies CSARDPFGVAYEQYF.

The V gene is TRBV7-9, the J gene TRBJ2-6, with a weak D call TRBD2 (6 bases). Per germline, CDR1 SEHNR and CDR2 FQNEAQ (reference sequence). The CDR3 is made up of 18 amino acids. Trimming left V 5 bases short and J 0 bases short, with 17 bases between. This CDR3 is CASSPLRGELSGANVLTF. The CDR3 bases are TGTGCCAGCAGCCCTCTACGCGGGGAACTCTCTGGGGCCAACGTCCTGACTTTC.

CDR3 in DNA: TGTGCCATCAAACTAGCGGGAGAAGGAGAGACCCAGTACTTC. As protein: CAIKLAGEGETQYF. The rearrangement joins TRBV28 to TRBJ2-5; 11 positions match TRBD2. CDR3 length: 14 amino acids. The V segment lost 10 bases and the J segment 4 bases; nucleotides outside the gene matches: 8. Germline CDR1 is MDHEN and CDR2 is SYDVKM.